This TCR beta chain was recorded in a study of cytomegalovirus exposure and HLA in healthy donors. Study observations and caveats: Owing to their indistinguishability, certain V segments, notably TRBV6-2 and TRBV6-3, were excluded.

Vbeta (60) and Jbeta (13) primers were used in the PCR. The method was immunoSEQ multiplex PCR; TCRdb's version includes in-frame clones alone and lacks a portion of them. The sample includes roughly 100,000 clones, approximately 81% of them seen just once. Regarding this clone: No antigen is known for it.

CDR1 and CDR2 (germline): MNHEY, SVGAGI. The CDR3 is 15 residues long. Trimming removed 2 bases from V and 6 bases from J, with 15 bases in between. Material for sequencing was PBMCs. This clonotype was obtained from a man aged 25 to 40 in good health and CMV-seronegative. J is TRBJ2-3 and V is TRBV6-5, with TRBD1 as a possible D gene (7 bases). This CDR3 reads CASSYAPGGRDTQYF. As DNA, the CDR3 is TGTGCCAGCAGTTACGCTCCAGGGGGGCGGGATACGCAGTATTTT.